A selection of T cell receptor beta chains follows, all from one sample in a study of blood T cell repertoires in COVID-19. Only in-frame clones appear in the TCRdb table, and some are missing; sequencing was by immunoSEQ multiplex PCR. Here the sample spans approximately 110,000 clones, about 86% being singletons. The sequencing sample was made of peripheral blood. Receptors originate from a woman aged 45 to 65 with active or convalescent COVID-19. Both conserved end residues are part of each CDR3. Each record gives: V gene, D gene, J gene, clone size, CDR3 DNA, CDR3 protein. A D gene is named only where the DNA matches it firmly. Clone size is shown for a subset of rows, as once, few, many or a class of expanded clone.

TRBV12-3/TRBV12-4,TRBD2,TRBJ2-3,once,TGTGCCAGCAGTCCCATAGCGGGAGGCACGCAGTATTTT,CASSPIAGGTQYF
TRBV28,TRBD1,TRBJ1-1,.,TGTGCCAGCAGTCCGGACAGGGGTTCGAACACTGAAGCTTTCTTT,CASSPDRGSNTEAFF
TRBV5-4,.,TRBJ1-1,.,TGTGCCAGCAGCCAAGACAGTCCTGAAGCTTTCTTT,CASSQDSPEAFF
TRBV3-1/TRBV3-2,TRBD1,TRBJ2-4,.,TGTGCCAGCAGCAGATACACTACGGGACAGGGAATGGACATTCAGTACTTC,CASSRYTTGQGMDIQYF
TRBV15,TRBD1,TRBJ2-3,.,TGTGCCACCAGCTCCCGCCTCCCCGGACAGGGGTCAATCACAGATACGCAGTATTTT,CATSSRLPGQGSITDTQYF
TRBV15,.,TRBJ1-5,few,TGTGCCACCAGCAGAGAAATCGCGGGGTTGCAGCCCCAGCATTTT,CATSREIAGLQPQHF
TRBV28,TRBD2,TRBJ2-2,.,TGTGCCAGCAGTTTGCCTCGGACTAGCGGGATTTACGCCGGGGAGCTGTTTTTT,CASSLPRTSGIYAGELFF
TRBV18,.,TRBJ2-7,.,TGTGCCAGCTCACCCGGTGGCGGGAAATCCTACGAGCAGTACTTC,CASSPGGGKSYEQYF
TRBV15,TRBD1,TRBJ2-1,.,TGTGCCACCAGCAGAGATGGACAGGTATTGGGTGAGCAGTTCTTC,CATSRDGQVLGEQFF
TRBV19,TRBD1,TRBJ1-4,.,TGTGCCAGTAGCCGTACGGGACAGGGGCATGAAAAACTGTTTTTT,CASSRTGQGHEKLFF
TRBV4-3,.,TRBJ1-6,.,TGCGCCAGCAGCCAAGAAGTGGGGGGAGGTGCGTATAATTCACCCCTCCACTTT,CASSQEVGGGAYNSPLHF
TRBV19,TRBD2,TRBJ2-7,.,TGTGCCAGTAGTTGGAGCGGGAAAGGCGAGCAGTACTTC,CASSWSGKGEQYF
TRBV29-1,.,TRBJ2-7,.,TGCAGCGTTTTGTCGGACGAGCAGTACTTC,CSVLSDEQYF
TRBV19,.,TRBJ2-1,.,TGTGCCAGTAGTTCCCGGTGGGGAGGCTCCTACAATGAGCAGTTCTTC,CASSSRWGGSYNEQFF
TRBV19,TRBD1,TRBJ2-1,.,TGTGCCAGTAGTATGGACAGGGGGCGGAATGAGCAGTTCTTC,CASSMDRGRNEQFF
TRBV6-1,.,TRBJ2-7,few,TGTGCCAGCAGTGAGCCGGGACTCGGTATATACGAGCAGTACTTC,CASSEPGLGIYEQYF
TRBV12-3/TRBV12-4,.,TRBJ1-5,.,TGTGCCAGCAGCGGACAATTCAATCAGCCCCAGCATTTT,CASSGQFNQPQHF
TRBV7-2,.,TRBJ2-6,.,TGTGCCAGCAGCTTACACTCTGGGGCCAACGTCCTGACTTTC,CASSLHSGANVLTF
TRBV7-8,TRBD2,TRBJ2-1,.,TGTGCCAGCAGCTTTCTAGCGGGACCCTACAATGAGCAGTTCTTC,CASSFLAGPYNEQFF
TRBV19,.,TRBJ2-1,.,TGTGCCACCCTTTGGGAGGCAGAAGTAATAAACTACAATGAGCAGTTCTTC,CATLWEAEVINYNEQFF
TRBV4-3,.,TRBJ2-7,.,TGCGCCAGCAGCCAAGCCTTAATAGGGGACGAGCAGTACTTC,CASSQALIGDEQYF
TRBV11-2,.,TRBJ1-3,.,TGTGCCAGCAGCTTACACCCCCGGCAAGAGGGAGGAAACACCATATATTTT,CASSLHPRQEGGNTIYF
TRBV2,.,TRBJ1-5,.,TGTGCCAGCAGGCCCAGACCGGGGGGGGACCAGCCCCAGCATTTT,CASRPRPGGDQPQHF
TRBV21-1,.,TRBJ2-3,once,TGTGCCAGCATCCCGAGTCGGGCTCCGTGCGGGTGTAGCACAGATACGCAGTATTTT,CASIPSRAPCGCSTDTQYF
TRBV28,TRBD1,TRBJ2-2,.,TGTGCCAGCAGTTCCTACATAAGACAGGGGTCCGGGGAGCTGTTTTTT,CASSSYIRQGSGELFF
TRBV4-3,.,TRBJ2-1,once,TGCGCCAGCAGCCAAGGCATGGTGGGGCACTACAATGAGCAGTTCTTC,CASSQGMVGHYNEQFF